This T cell receptor beta chain was captured by sequencing in a study of blood T cells in healthy people across ages. Regarding the study as a whole: Expanded clonotype changes were possibly confounded by unknown donor CMV status. Calculation of diversity from one million T cells yielded estimates considered to be underestimates. Diversity of TCR beta per million T cells declined in a roughly linear way with age.

The use of a sample-barcoded 5' primer and a J-beta primer mix characterized a second PCR of roughly 6 to 12 cycles. TCRdb re-called the 5' RACE reads with MiXCR, one entry per CDR3 protein. Seen here are 750,000 to 950,000 distinct CDR3 sequences, almost 30% observed once, and the top ten hold 10%. Note on this clonotype: Its matching antigen is unknown.

Germline CDR1 reads LGHNA; CDR2 reads YSLEER. The CDR3 extends over 16 amino acids. After removal of 0 bases from V and 2 bases from J, the junction contained 2 bases not matched to a gene. This sample also belongs to another study, concerning T cells of mothers and their children. That source adds: A few healthy Caucasian mothers and their six children donated.

The sequencing input was blood. The chain couples TRBV4-3 to TRBJ2-1; the match to TRBD2 covers 9 bases. This receptor was taken from a woman aged 35 to 49 in good health. DNA for the CDR3: TGCGCCAGCAGCCAAGAGTTAGCGGGGGCCTACAATGAGCAGTTCTTC. This sequence encodes CASSQELAGAYNEQFF.